Listed below are T cell receptor beta chains from one sample, sequenced in a study of blood T cell repertoires in COVID-19. Generated by immunoSEQ multiplex PCR, the TCRdb table keeps only in-frame clones and is missing some. Of hundreds of thousands of clones listed, around 81% are singletons. Sequencing used peripheral blood. The receptors were gathered from an elderly woman with COVID-19, enrolled during active disease. Each CDR3 is given with its conserved first and last residue. The D gene is left open where the match is weak. Rows may omit the clone size; those that give it use once, few, many or a size class.

>TRBV5-8|TRBJ2-3|NA|NA
TGTGCCAGCAGCTCGGGGGTCTATAGCACAGATACGCAGTATTTT
CASSSGVYSTDTQYF
>TRBV7-2|TRBJ2-7|NA|TRBD2
TGTGCCAGCAGCTTGGAGCGGGAGCTTCGAGTCTACGAGCAGTACTTC
CASSLERELRVYEQYF
>TRBV18|TRBJ1-1|NA|NA
TGTGCCAGCTCACCAACCGGGGGTACTGAAGCTTTCTTT
CASSPTGGTEAFF
>TRBV19|TRBJ1-4|NA|TRBD1
TGTGCCAGTAGTAGATCTCCGGGACAGGGAGGAACTAATGAAAAACTGTTTTTT
CASSRSPGQGGTNEKLFF
>TRBV5-4|TRBJ1-1|NA|TRBD1
TGTGCCAGCAGCTTTTCGACAGGGAGTAACACTGAAGCTTTCTTT
CASSFSTGSNTEAFF
>TRBV19|TRBJ1-1|few|NA
TGTGCCAGTAGTAGCAGGGTAGGCACTGAAGCTTTCTTT
CASSSRVGTEAFF
>TRBV3-1/TRBV3-2|TRBJ2-1|NA|TRBD2
TGTGCCAGCAGCCAGGACCGACTAGCGGGAGAAGGTGAGCAGTTCTTC
CASSQDRLAGEGEQFF
>TRBV6-2/TRBV6-3|TRBJ2-1|NA|NA
TGTGCCAGCAGTTACTCAACCAGCTCCTACAATGAGCAGTTCTTC
CASSYSTSSYNEQFF
>TRBV7-2|TRBJ2-5|NA|TRBD1
TGTGCCAGCAGCTTAGGATTTACAGGGGGGACCCAGTACTTC
CASSLGFTGGTQYF
>TRBV28|TRBJ1-5|NA|NA
TGTGCCAGTGTAGATAGCAATCAGCCCCAGCATTTT
CASVDSNQPQHF
>TRBV7-2|TRBJ1-5|once|NA
TGTGCCAGCAGTCCCAGGGAGGATCTTAGCAATCAGCCCCAGCATTTT
CASSPREDLSNQPQHF